Listed here are 22 T cell receptor beta chains from one sample, sequenced in a study of T cells in Graves' hyperthyroidism and ophthalmopathy. Amplified TCR beta CDR3 regions derived from RNA transcripts. The HTBI primer set served for first-round RT-PCR of the TCR CDR3. TCRdb reanalysed the multiplex PCR reads using MiXCR and keeps one entry per CDR3 protein. The table has about 840,000 distinct CDR3 sequences, over 35% seen once; the top ten hold around 9.3%. The specimen was blood. These receptors all come from a man between 18 and 35 years old with Graves' hyperthyroidism.

This clonotype has only a few counts. The chain joins TRBV7-9 to TRBJ2-7, with TRBD1 matching 9 bases. This CDR3 is 14 amino acids long. The V gene end was trimmed by 5 bases and the J gene end by 11 bases; junction bases not matched to a gene: 13. Germline V gives CDR1 SEHNR, CDR2 FQNEAQ (reference sequence). The CDR3 protein is CASSPNPGQGLKYF. For the CDR3, the DNA is TGTGCCAGCAGCCCGAACCCGGGACAGGGATTAAAGTACTTC.

This clonotype showed up just once. At one end, the junction sequence differs from germline, possibly due to a read error. The chain links TRBV19 to TRBJ2-2, with 9 bases fitting TRBD1. The CDR3 is 14 amino acids. Germline values: CDR1 LNHDA, CDR2 SQIVND (reference sequence). CDR3 sequence: CASLPGQGTGGLFF. The DNA of the CDR3 is TGTGCCAGTTTGCCGGGACAGGGTACCGGGGGGCTGTTTTTT.

The J gene is TRBJ2-5, the V gene TRBV12-3 or TRBV12-4; 12 bases align to TRBD2. V gave up 1 base and J gave up 7 bases; unmatched junction bases: 10. The CDR3 runs 17 residues. CDR3 in DNA: TGTGCCAGCAGTTTAGGACTAGCGGGGGATATTTCAGGGACCCAGTACTTC. This sequence encodes CASSLGLAGDISGTQYF.

The chain has TRBV13 and TRBJ2-7, with 9 bases that match TRBD2. V trimming: 6 bases; J trimming: 5 bases; junction bases outside the gene matches: 11. Looked up from germline, CDR1 is PRHDT and CDR2 is FYEKMQ (reference sequence). The CDR3 length is 15 residues. The CDR3 loop reads CASSLAGGPIHEQYF. In DNA, the CDR3 is TGTGCCAGCAGTCTTGCGGGAGGGCCTATCCACGAGCAGTACTTC.

This clonotype was seen at least ten times. The V call is TRBV19, the J call TRBJ1-2; TRBD1 is a possible D gene (6 bases). Germline-derived CDR1 and CDR2 are LNHDA and SQIVND (reference sequence). The CDR3 is 14 residues long. The V end was cut by 6 bases, the J end by 7 bases, with 18 bases between. DNA for the CDR3: TGTGCCAGTAGCAGAACTAACAGGGATGGTGGCTACACCTTC. This sequence encodes CASSRTNRDGGYTF.

This chain connects TRBV20-1 to TRBJ2-2; no clear D gene. The CDR3 extends over 13 amino acids. The V end was cut by 8 bases, the J end by 4 bases, with 14 bases between. Germline values: CDR1 DFQATT, CDR2 SNEGSKA (reference sequence). DNA for the CDR3: TGCAGTACCCAAAACGGAATCACCGGGGAGCTGTTTTTT. Protein sequence: CSTQNGITGELFF.

With regard to this clonotype: Just one base apart from a much larger clone, this may be a read error. As the CDR3 is not closed by the conserved phenylalanine or tryptophan, this likely results from a read error. Here the CDR3 DNA reads TGCAGCGTTGAATCTCTGCAGTCAGGTGAAGCTTTCTCT. Its translation is CSVESLQSGEAFS. The J gene is TRBJ1-1, the V gene TRBV29-1; the D is unclear. In germline, CDR1 is SQVTM, CDR2 ANQGSEA. The V end lost 2 bases, the J end lost 7 bases, and 14 bases lay between the germline ends. CDR3 length: 13 amino acids.

The CDR3 is CASSRRQGAHGYTF. The CDR3 nucleotides are TGTGCCAGCAGCCGGCGACAGGGGGCCCATGGCTACACCTTC. This chain uses TRBV7-2 with TRBJ1-2; TRBD1 matches 10 bases. The germline V gene has CDR1 SGHTA and CDR2 FQGNSA. This CDR3 region has 14 residues. The J segment lost 6 bases and the V segment lost 5 bases, leaving 6 bases of the junction unmatched. Looking up the rest from reference TRBV7-2 and TRBJ1-2 gives the full variable domain: GAGVSQSPSNKVTEKGKDVELRCDPISGHTALYWYRQSLGQGLEFLIYFQGNSAPDKSGLPSDRFSAERTGGSVSTLTIQRTQQEDSAVYLCASSRRQGAHGYTFGSGTRLTVV.

The chain uses TRBV15 and TRBJ1-2; possible D gene TRBD1, 6 bases. CDR3 length equals 14 residues. In germline, CDR1 is LNHNV, CDR2 YYDKDF (reference sequence). Trimming cost V 0 bases and J 5 bases, with 10 bases left between them. The chain's CDR3 is CATSRERGDYGYTF. For the CDR3, the DNA is TGTGCCACCAGCAGAGAGAGGGGGGATTATGGCTACACCTTC.

The chain has TRBV10-3 and TRBJ1-3, with D hard to call. CDR3 size: 13 residues. CDR1 ENHRY and CDR2 SYGVKD come from the germline V gene. Trimming pared 6 bases from V and 2 bases from J, leaving 8 bases between. The CDR3: CAISRAAGNTIYF. The CDR3 DNA reads as TGTGCCATCAGCCGGGCGGCTGGAAACACCATATATTTT.

The table lists this clonotype with many counts. The chain recombines TRBV4-2 with TRBJ2-5; tentatively, D is TRBD2 (5 bases). The V gene's germline CDR1 is LGHNA and CDR2 YNFKEQ. The CDR3 is made up of 13 amino acids. Trimming removed 4 bases from V and 0 bases from J, with 6 bases in between. The CDR3 here is CASSLDYQETQYF. For the CDR3, the DNA is TGTGCCAGCAGCCTGGACTACCAAGAGACCCAGTACTTC.

The rearrangement joins TRBV12-5 to TRBJ1-1; maybe TRBD1 (5 bases). Germline loops: CDR1 LGHNT, CDR2 FRNRAP. V was clipped by 7 bases and J by 1 base, with 13 bases between them. The CDR3 loop spans 14 amino acids. The CDR3 DNA sequence: TGTGCTAGTGTCCCGGCAGGGCGGAACACTGAAGCTTTCTTT. Amino acid sequence: CASVPAGRNTEAFF. The full variable domain, rest sourced from reference TRBV12-5 and TRBJ1-1, is DARVTQTPRHKVTEMGQEVTMRCQPILGHNTVFWYRQTMMQGLELLAYFRNRAPLDDSGMPKDRFSAEMPDATLATLKIQPSEPRDSAVYFCASVPAGRNTEAFFGQGTRLTVV.

The chain employs TRBV3-1 and TRBJ1-6, with unresolved D. The CDR3 is 16 residues long. Germline values: CDR1 LGHDT, CDR2 YNNKEL (reference sequence). V lost 4 bases and J lost 7, with 17 bases in between. CDR3 DNA: TGTGCCAGCAGCCCAAATCTCGGAGGTTTCAATTCACCCCTCCACTTT. It translates to CASSPNLGGFNSPLHF.

This clonotype was recorded at least ten times. The V and J genes are TRBV29-1 and TRBJ2-2; D is unresolved. The CDR3 contains 13 residues. The germline V and J ends were trimmed by 3 bases and 4 bases, with 9 bases remaining between them. Germline-derived CDR1 and CDR2 are SQVTM and ANQGSEA. CDR3 bases: TGCAGCGTTGACCAGGCAGGCACCGGGGAGCTGTTTTTT. Translating gives CSVDQAGTGELFF.

This sequence joins TRBV12-3 or TRBV12-4 and TRBJ1-6; D call uncertain. Deletions cut 7 bases from V and 0 bases from J, with 7 bases between. There are 14 residues in the CDR3. This CDR3 is CASTSSSYNSPLHF. The CDR3 region has the DNA TGTGCCAGCACGTCTAGCTCCTATAATTCACCCCTCCACTTT.

This clonotype has more than one count but fewer than ten. CDR3 sequence (DNA): TGTGCCAGTGCCCCCGGGGGCGAGACTGAAGCTTTCTTT. Its protein product is CASAPGGETEAFF. The chain links TRBV19 to TRBJ1-1; perhaps TRBD1 as D (6 bases). This CDR3 comprises 13 residues. Looked up from germline, CDR1 is LNHDA and CDR2 is SQIVND (reference sequence). Deletions cut 8 bases from V and 5 bases from J, with 15 bases between.

This clonotype was seen ten or more times. The V call is TRBV10-3, the J call TRBJ2-7; 7 positions match TRBD1. From germline, CDR1 is ENHRY and CDR2 SYGVKD. The ends lost 11 bases at V and 4 bases at J; junction bases unmatched: 8. This CDR3 region has 12 residues. CDR3 nucleotide sequence: TGTGCCGTCGGGACAGAGTTTTACGAGCAGTACTTC. It specifies CAVGTEFYEQYF.

For this clonotype: A much larger clone is a single base away; this may be a read error. V gene TRBV11-2 combines with J gene TRBJ1-6; D perhaps matches TRBD1 (5 bases). CDR1 and CDR2 from the germline V gene are SGHAT and FQNNGV. V was pared by 5 bases and J by 10 bases, with 12 bases between. The CDR3 extends over 13 amino acids. The CDR3 DNA reads as TGTGCCAGCAGCCCTGCAGGGTCCTCACCCCTCCACTTT. This sequence encodes CASSPAGSSPLHF.

This clonotype was seen repeatedly, ten times or more. V and J are TRBV2 and TRBJ1-5; D gene uncertain. The CDR3 extends over 14 amino acids. Germline CDR1 is SNHLY and CDR2 is FYNNEI. Deletions cut 1 base from V and 4 bases from J, with 8 bases between. CDR3 region: CASSEVAGNQPQHF. CDR3 in DNA: TGTGCCAGCAGTGAAGTCGCGGGAAATCAGCCCCAGCATTTT. The complete variable domain, with remaining parts taken from reference TRBV2 and TRBJ1-5, reads EPEVTQTPSHQVTQMGQEVILRCVPISNHLYFYWYRQILGQKVEFLVSFYNNEISEKSEIFDDQFSVERPDGSNFTLKIRSTKLEDSAMYFCASSEVAGNQPQHFGDGTRLSIL.

J is TRBJ1-2 and V is TRBV19; 7 positions match TRBD1. Germline assignment: CDR1 LNHDA and CDR2 SQIVND (reference sequence). The length of the CDR3 is 14 residues. Here the CDR3 reads CARSPRDSRYGYTF. The CDR3 region has the DNA TGTGCAAGGAGCCCCCGGGACAGTCGGTATGGCTACACCTTC.

A few counts support this clonotype. The chain employs TRBV14 and TRBJ1-1; 7 nucleotides align to TRBD1. Looked up from germline, CDR1 is SGHDN and CDR2 is FVKESK. CDR3 length equals 14 residues. V lost 4 bases, J lost 4 bases, and 6 bases stayed unmatched. The CDR3 here is CASSRVQGGTEAFF. The CDR3, as DNA: TGTGCCAGCAGCCGGGTGCAGGGGGGCACTGAAGCTTTCTTT.

This clonotype has ten or more counts. The V and J genes are TRBV5-6 and TRBJ2-5; D perhaps matches TRBD1 (6 bases). Germline V CDR1 and CDR2: SGHDT, YYEEEE. The CDR3 sequence is 14 residues long. The V gene lost 3 bases and the J gene lost 5 bases, with 14 bases spanning the gap. The CDR3 DNA reads as TGTGCCAGCAGCTCGCTCAGGGGCGGGGAGACCCAGTACTTC. Translated, it gives CASSSLRGGETQYF.